Described below is a single T cell receptor (beta chain) sequence and its context. The antigen remains undetermined. Assay: immunoSEQ multiplex PCR; the TCRdb copy retains only in-frame clones and omits some. The sample has some 120,000 clones, about 90% seen once. The entry originates in a study of cytomegalovirus exposure and HLA in healthy donors. Whole-study findings and limits: Within the approximately 130 validation repertoires, first-cohort TCR clusters tended to co-occur, according to a later analysis.

This CDR3 is 15 amino acids long. CDR1 and CDR2 (germline): MDHEN, SYDVKM. Trimming cost V 4 bases and J 6 bases; bases outside gene matches: 7. This chain links TRBV28 with TRBJ2-3; 10 bases fit TRBD2. This receptor was taken from a woman in her late teens or twenties in good health and CMV-seronegative. The sequencing sample was made of PBMCs. The CDR3 nucleotides read TGTGCCAGCAGTTCCCCAGCGGGGGGGCTGGATACGCAGTATTTT. Encoded protein: CASSSPAGGLDTQYF. The full variable domain, its missing parts supplied by reference TRBV28 and TRBJ2-3, is DVKVTQSSRYLVKRTGEKVFLECVQDMDHENMFWYRQDPGLGLRLIYFSYDVKMKEKGDIPEGYSVSREKKERFSLILESASTNQTSMYLCASSSPAGGLDTQYFGPGTRLTVL.